This T cell receptor (beta chain) is drawn from a study of beta chain features in type 1 diabetes (dated 2018 in TCRdb). A note on the overall study: Mean age, gender distribution, total cell number and subset yield did not differ between patients and healthy donors. Whereas all 30 or so donors provided naive and central memory subsets, regulatory and stem cell-like memory subsets were isolated from just 8 patients and roughly eight healthy donors. In the study, TCRB repertoires of sorted circulating CD4+ T cell subsets from recently diagnosed type 1 diabetes patients were compared with those of matched healthy donors. A total of roughly 100 million sorted cells were examined across all samples, and RNA yield correlated strongly with the number of cells per subset.

Each donor gave one peripheral blood draw, roughly 0.11 L on average, collected into heparinised tubes. Using a panel that included CD45RO, CCR7, CD25, CD127, CD95 and CD27, naive, central memory, regulatory and stem cell-like memory CD4+ T cells were sorted on a BD FACSAria II. A purity above 95% was achieved for all sorted populations. PBMCs were isolated right away by Lymphoprep density gradient centrifugation and were stained directly, without culture. So that batch effects would be minimized, each experiment stained and sorted samples in pairs, pairing one healthy donor with one patient. Paper-wide results and their limitations: PCR may preferentially amplify shorter templates, but because patient and control samples were amplified and corrected together, any resulting skew would affect both groups equally. Naive, central memory and regulatory TCRB repertoires appeared more similar among patients than among healthy donors. HLA sub-analyses involved small numbers of individuals, so any influence of HLA type on TCRB rearrangement remained unresolved. Patients with type 1 diabetes made fewer insertions and deleted more nucleotides at VDJ recombination sites, implying thymic rearrangement abnormalities. Sequencing cDNA rather than genomic DNA could over-represent highly expressing activated cells, although activation and CD3 levels did not differ between groups. In all four CD4+ subsets, TCRB CDR3 length was moderately but significantly shorter in type 1 diabetes patients.

Taken from cysteine to phenylalanine, the CDR3 has 13 residues. Left in the record is the CDR3 DNA by itself, 39 bases read in frame from the first base. As encoded in the germline V gene, CDR1 is MNHNS while CDR2 is SASEGT. About this clone itself: The specificity of this receptor is unknown. At one end, the junction sequence differs from germline, possibly due to a read error.

The entire amount of isolated RNA was reverse transcribed using the High Capacity cDNA Reverse Transcription Kit, so the sequenced TCRB transcripts were expressed ones. Naive, central memory and regulatory T cell samples underwent deep immunoSEQ sequencing, averaging approximately 3.3 million total reads per sample. Sorted cells were lysed in RLT buffer, and RNA was extracted using DNase-treated RNeasy Micro or Mini kits according to cell number. Each cell subset was processed separately to prevent cross-contamination, with patient and healthy donor samples processed together. Using the immunoSEQ multiplex PCR, TCRB sequences were amplified from cDNA into 87-bp fragments spanning the CDR3 region. The amplicons were sequenced using the Illumina HiSeq platform. The authors' pipeline ran thus. PCR bias was computationally corrected using synthetic template baselines, reads within Hamming distance 2 were collapsed, and singletons that could not be merged were discarded. Reads were aligned to IMGT to assign V, D and J genes, CDR3 length, and insertions or deletions at six rearrangement sites. Within each subset, clonotype counts were normalized to sorted cell number, after which true diversity and Gini coefficients were computed with the tcR R package. Repertoire sharing was quantified using the overlap coefficient calculated on TCRB nucleotide sequences. As a proxy for the pre-selection repertoire, out-of-frame TCRB sequences from naive cells were analyzed. The immuneACCESS repertoire file appears here via TCRdb, limited to in-frame rearrangements. These files lack a portion of the clones; in checked studies, under half of the deficit traces to unresolved V genes, and the cause of the others is not known. V and J calls and clone size are as listed in that table; D and trimming were resolved from the DNA. This sample holds about 250,000 clones; roughly 15% were observed only once. About 0.027% of the sample lies in the top ten.

The chain is made from TRBV6-1 and TRBJ2-3; 9 middle bases align to TRBD1. The TCR sequence derives from a woman aged 40 to 55 in good health. Source material: naive CD4+ T cells from blood. Explained via the paper, the cell subset or site label denotes: true naive CD4+ T cells. The DNA sequence is TGTGCCAGCAGTGAAGTGGGACAGGGCCGAGCGGTTTTT. This is translated as CASSEVGQGRAVF.